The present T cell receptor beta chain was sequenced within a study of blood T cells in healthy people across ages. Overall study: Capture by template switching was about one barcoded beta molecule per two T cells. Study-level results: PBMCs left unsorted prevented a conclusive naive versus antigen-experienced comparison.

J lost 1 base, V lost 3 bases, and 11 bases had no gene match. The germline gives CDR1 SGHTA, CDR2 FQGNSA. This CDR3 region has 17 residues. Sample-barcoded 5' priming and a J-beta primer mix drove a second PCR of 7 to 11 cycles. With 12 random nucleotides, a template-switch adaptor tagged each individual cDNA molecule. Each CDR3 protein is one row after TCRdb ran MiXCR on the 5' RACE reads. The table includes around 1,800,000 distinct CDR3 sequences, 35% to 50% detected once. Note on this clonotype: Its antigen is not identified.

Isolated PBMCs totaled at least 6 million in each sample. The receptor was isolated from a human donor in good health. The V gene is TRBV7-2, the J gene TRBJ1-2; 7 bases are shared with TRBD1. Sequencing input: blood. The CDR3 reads CASSFTGVLDNNYGYTF. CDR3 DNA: TGTGCCAGCAGCTTCACAGGGGTCCTAGATAATAACTATGGCTACACCTTC. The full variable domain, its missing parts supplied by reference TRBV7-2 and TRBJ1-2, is GAGVSQSPSNKVTEKGKDVELRCDPISGHTALYWYRQSLGQGLEFLIYFQGNSAPDKSGLPSDRFSAERTGGSVSTLTIQRTQQEDSAVYLCASSFTGVLDNNYGYTFGSGTRLTVV.